This T cell receptor beta chain was documented in a study of T cells after posttransplantation cyclophosphamide. Study-level results: Blood and skin or GI T cell repertoires showed limited TRB overlap.

Clones were read by immunoSEQ multiplex PCR, and TCRdb kept only the in-frame ones, dropping some. The sample contains 25,000 to 35,000 clones, roughly 90% of which appear only once. As to this clone: Antigen: not known.

Trimming removed 11 bases from V and 6 bases from J, with 17 bases in between. In germline, CDR1 is SEHNR, CDR2 FQNEAQ (reference sequence). The CDR3 consists of 13 residues. The sample taken for sequencing was PBMCs. The chain couples TRBV7-9 to TRBJ2-4; D is perhaps TRBD2 (6 bases). The receptor was derived from a woman in her forties with a blood cancer, CMV-positive, and with a related stem cell donor. The CDR3, as DNA: TGTGCCTCCGGAAAAGGGACTCTAAACATTCAGTACTTC. Translating gives CASGKGTLNIQYF.